The 19 T cell receptor beta chains below all came from one sample that was sequenced in a study of OX40 agonist ivuxolimab in advanced cancers. Sequencing was performed with immunoSEQ multiplex PCR; in TCRdb, only in-frame clones are kept and a portion is missing. The sample has about 100,000 clones; about nine tenths are singletons. Source: CD4+ or CD8+ T cells sorted from blood, taken in a trial of the OX40 agonist ivuxolimab. These receptors were obtained from an adult with an advanced solid tumor such as melanoma, head and neck, liver or kidney cancer.

This clone was seen more than once but under ten times. The chain links TRBV30 to TRBJ1-2; 8 bases match TRBD1. CDR1 is GTSNPN and CDR2 is SVGIG in the germline V gene (reference sequence). J gave up 7 bases and V 5 bases, and 12 bases lay outside the gene matches. CDR3 length: 14 residues. This chain's CDR3 is CAWGTGGPRRGYTF. The CDR3 coding sequence is TGTGCCTGGGGGACAGGAGGGCCGCGGCGTGGCTACACCTTC.

The V gene is TRBV5-4, the J gene TRBJ1-3; 7 positions match TRBD1. J lost 1 base, V lost 2 bases, and 3 bases had no gene match. Germline values: CDR1 SGHNT, CDR2 YYREEE (reference sequence). The CDR3 is made up of 15 amino acids. The CDR3 sequence: CASSFRQGSGNTIYF. Written as DNA, the CDR3 is TGTGCCAGCAGCTTTAGACAGGGTTCTGGAAACACCATATATTTT.

The chain carries TRBV28 and TRBJ1-6, with 8 bases fitting TRBD1. Germline-derived CDR1 and CDR2 are MDHEN and SYDVKM. CDR3 length: 15 residues. Losses at the gene ends were 2 bases for V and 14 bases for J; bases not matched to a gene: 11. The CDR3 DNA sequence: TGTGCCAGCAGTTTACGGGACAGGCCTTCGAGGGCCCTCCACTTT. Its protein is CASSLRDRPSRALHF.

The rearrangement links TRBV7-9 to TRBJ2-7, with 11 nucleotides matching TRBD2. J was trimmed by 1 base and V by 6 bases; bases with no gene match: 11. CDR3 length: 17 amino acids. Germline values: CDR1 SEHNR, CDR2 FQNEAQ (reference sequence). The CDR3 nucleotides are TGTGCCAGCAGTACCTCGGGACTAGCGGCTCGATCCTACGAGCAGTACTTC. Amino acids: CASSTSGLAARSYEQYF.

Notes on this clone: One junction end disagrees with the germline gene, perhaps due to a read error. This chain links TRBV18 with TRBJ2-5, with D possibly matching TRBD2 (5 bases). This CDR3 is built from 15 residues. Germline lookup yields CDR1 KGHSH and CDR2 LQKENI. In nucleotides, the CDR3 is TGTGCCAGCTCACCACTGGCGGGTACACAAGGGACCCAGTACTTC. It codes for CASSPLAGTQGTQYF.

A single count supports this clone. The chain couples TRBV19 to TRBJ2-3; tentatively, D is TRBD1 (5 bases). Germline CDR1 and CDR2: LNHDA and SQIVND (reference sequence). V lost 5 bases, J lost 6 bases, and 18 bases lay in between. The CDR3 runs to 15 residues. In DNA form, the CDR3 reads TGTGCCAGTAGTCTGGACCCGGACAAGGGTGATACGCAGTATTTT. Translating gives CASSLDPDKGDTQYF. Full variable domain (missing parts from reference TRBV19 and TRBJ2-3): DGGITQSPKYLFRKEGQNVTLSCEQNLNHDAMYWYRQDPGQGLRLIYYSQIVNDFQKGDIAEGYSVSREKKESFPLTVTSAQKNPTAFYLCASSLDPDKGDTQYFGPGTRLTVL.

V usage is TRBV2 and J usage is TRBJ1-2; D call uncertain. Germline lookup yields CDR1 SNHLY and CDR2 FYNNEI. The CDR3 has 14 amino acids. V was pared by 4 bases and J by 4 bases, with 13 bases between. The CDR3 sequence is CASSARTRGYGYTF. The CDR3 DNA sequence: TGTGCCAGCAGTGCAAGGACCCGCGGCTATGGCTACACCTTC.

The CDR3 sequence: CATTRGDRGTDTQYF. CDR3 in DNA: TGTGCCACCACCCGGGGAGACAGGGGCACAGATACGCAGTATTTT. The rearrangement uses TRBV6-6 and TRBJ2-3; TRBD1 agrees at 7 bases. Germline V CDR1 and CDR2: MNHNY, SVGAGI (reference sequence). With 10 bases clipped from V and 1 base from J, the junction kept 11 bases outside the gene matches. CDR3 length equals 15 residues.

The V gene is TRBV10-1, the J gene TRBJ2-3; possible D gene TRBD2, 6 bases. CDR1 and CDR2 (germline): WNHNN, SYGVQD (reference sequence). The CDR3 consists of 13 residues. V was trimmed by 4 bases and J by 6 bases, leaving 11 bases between them. DNA of the CDR3: TGCGCCAGCAGTGCGACTAGGTCGGATACGCAGTATTTT. As protein: CASSATRSDTQYF.

This chain connects TRBV5-6 to TRBJ2-7; D is undetermined. Germline CDR1 is SGHDT and CDR2 is YYEEEE. This CDR3 is built from 12 residues. V was shortened by 0 bases and J by 9 bases, with 10 bases between the two germline ends. This CDR3 reads CASSLASSGQYF. In nucleotides, the CDR3 is TGTGCCAGCAGCTTGGCCTCCTCCGGGCAGTACTTC.

This clone appeared once. The V and J genes are TRBV5-6 and TRBJ2-5; 8 positions match TRBD1. Germline-derived CDR1 and CDR2 are SGHDT and YYEEEE. V gave up 0 bases and J gave up 3 bases; unmatched junction bases: 1. This CDR3 region has 14 residues. The CDR3 reads CASSLGQGKETQYF. DNA for the CDR3: TGTGCCAGCAGCTTGGGACAGGGGAAAGAGACCCAGTACTTC.

In this sample, this clone turned up once. J is TRBJ1-3 and V is TRBV19; 7 bases are shared with TRBD1. This CDR3 has 16 residues. Germline V CDR1 and CDR2: LNHDA, SQIVND (reference sequence). V was pared by 8 bases and J by 0 bases, with 10 bases of the junction left unmatched. In nucleotides, the CDR3 is TGTGCCAGTTCGACGAAAGGGGGCCTCTCTGGAAACACCATATATTTT. This gives the protein CASSTKGGLSGNTIYF.

J is TRBJ2-6 and V is TRBV19; D not certain. Germline CDR1 LNHDA, CDR2 SQIVND (reference sequence). The CDR3 runs to 18 residues. With 2 bases removed from V and 0 bases from J, the gap between germline ends came to 14 bases. CDR3 nucleotides: TGTGCCAGTAGTATAACGTTTCGGGCACACTCTGGGGCCAACGTCCTGACTTTC. This translates into CASSITFRAHSGANVLTF.

J is TRBJ2-7 and V is TRBV27; 7 nucleotides match TRBD1. Looked up from germline, CDR1 is MNHEY and CDR2 is SMNVEV (reference sequence). The CDR3 has 13 residues. V lost 6 bases to trimming and J lost 2 bases; unmatched junction nucleotides: 4. The CDR3 DNA is TGTGCCAGCAGGGGACAGTTCCCCTACGAGCAGTACTTC. Translated, it gives CASRGQFPYEQYF.

This rearrangement joins TRBV11-1 to TRBJ2-5, with D perhaps matching TRBD2 (5 bases). V lost 2 bases and J 5 bases, leaving 9 bases between the germline ends. The CDR3 is 13 amino acids. CDR1 and CDR2 (germline): SGHAT, FQDESV (reference sequence). The CDR3 sequence: CASSLMAGETQYF. CDR3 nucleotides: TGTGCCAGCAGCTTAATGGCGGGCGAGACCCAGTACTTC. The full variable domain, with the rest looked up from reference TRBV11-1 and TRBJ2-5, is EAEVAQSPRYKITEKSQAVAFWCDPISGHATLYWYRQILGQGPELLVQFQDESVVDDSQLPKDRFSAERLKGVDSTLKIQPAELGDSAMYLCASSLMAGETQYFGPGTRLLVL.

V usage is TRBV6-5 and J usage is TRBJ2-5; D not resolved. Germline CDR1 MNHEY, CDR2 SVGAGI. Trimming cost V 7 bases and J 2 bases, with 17 bases left between them. CDR3 length equals 15 residues. Written as DNA, the CDR3 is TGTGCCAGCACACCCTTTTTCTGGAATCAAGAGACCCAGTACTTC. Translating it yields CASTPFFWNQETQYF.

V and J are TRBV19 and TRBJ2-3, with D possibly TRBD1 on 6 matching bases. The CDR3 runs 18 residues. V was clipped by 3 bases and J by 6 bases, with 25 bases between them. Per the germline V gene, CDR1 is LNHDA and CDR2 is SQIVND (reference sequence). This chain's CDR3 is CASSIWLAGVLKGDTQYF. CDR3 bases: TGTGCCAGTAGTATTTGGTTGGCAGGGGTCCTTAAAGGGGATACGCAGTATTTT.

The rearrangement uses TRBV29-1 and TRBJ2-4, with no clear D. Germline CDR1 is SQVTM and CDR2 is ANQGSEA. V shed 6 bases and J shed 6 bases, with 9 bases lying between them. The CDR3 consists of 11 residues. Here the CDR3 DNA reads TGCAGCGTCCCTCGTGGAAACATTCAGTACTTC. Protein product: CSVPRGNIQYF.

This clone was counted a few times. The chain links TRBV18 to TRBJ1-2; 10 positions match TRBD1. The length of the CDR3 is 15 residues. From germline, CDR1 is KGHSH and CDR2 LQKENI. J was trimmed by 7 bases and V by 5 bases; bases with no gene match: 10. CDR3 DNA sequence: TGTGCCAGCTCAATCGGGACAGGGGTTAGGTCTGGCTACACCTTC. Amino acid sequence: CASSIGTGVRSGYTF.